This T cell receptor (beta chain) emerged from a study of blood T cell repertoires in COVID-19. Authors' methods: Estimation of nucleated cell counts was performed using reference gene primer amplification. The assay was immunoSEQ multiplex PCR, and TCRdb's table has in-frame clones only and misses some. V and J calls and clone size are given by that table; D and trimming were obtained from the DNA. The sample contains roughly 120,000 clones, 86% of which appear only once. Specimen: peripheral blood. The sequence was collected from a human donor in a cohort sampled during active COVID-19.

The CDR3 DNA reads as TGTGCCAGCAGCCGACCGGGGTTCGAGCAGTACTTC. Translation: CASSRPGFEQYF. The V gene is TRBV7-9, the J gene TRBJ2-7; D possibly corresponds to TRBD2 (5 bases). Trimming removed 5 bases from V and 6 bases from J, with 11 bases in between. CDR1 SEHNR and CDR2 FQNEAQ come from the germline V gene (reference sequence). The CDR3 contains 12 residues.